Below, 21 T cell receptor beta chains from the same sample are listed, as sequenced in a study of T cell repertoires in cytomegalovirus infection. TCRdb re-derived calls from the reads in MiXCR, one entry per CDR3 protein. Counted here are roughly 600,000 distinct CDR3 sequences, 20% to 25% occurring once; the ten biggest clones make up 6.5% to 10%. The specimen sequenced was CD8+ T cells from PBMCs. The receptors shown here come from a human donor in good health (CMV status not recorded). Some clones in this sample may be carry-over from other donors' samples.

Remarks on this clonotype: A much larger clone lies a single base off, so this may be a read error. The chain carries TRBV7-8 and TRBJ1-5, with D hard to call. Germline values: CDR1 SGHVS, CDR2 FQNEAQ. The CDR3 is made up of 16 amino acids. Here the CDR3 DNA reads TGTGTCAGCAGCCAAAATGTCGAGGGAAGCAATCAGCCCCAGCATTTT. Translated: CVSSQNVEGSNQPQHF.

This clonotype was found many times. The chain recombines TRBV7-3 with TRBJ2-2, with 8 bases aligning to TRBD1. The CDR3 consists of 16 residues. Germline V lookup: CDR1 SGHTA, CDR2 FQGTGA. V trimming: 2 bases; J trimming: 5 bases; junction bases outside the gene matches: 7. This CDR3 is CASSLSGQELTGELFF. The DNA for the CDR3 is TGTGCCAGCAGCTTATCGGGACAGGAACTGACCGGGGAGCTGTTTTTT. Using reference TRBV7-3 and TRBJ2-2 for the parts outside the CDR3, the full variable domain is GAGVSQTPSNKVTEKGKYVELRCDPISGHTALYWYRQSLGQGPEFLIYFQGTGAADDSGLPNDRFFAVRPEGSVSTLKIQRTERGDSAVYLCASSLSGQELTGELFFGEGSRLTVL.

CDR3 in amino acids: CASSLLVSPLGTEAFF. In nucleotides, the CDR3 is TGTGCCAGCAGTTTACTCGTAAGCCCCTTGGGCACTGAAGCTTTCTTT. V usage is TRBV27 and J usage is TRBJ1-1; D is unresolved. The CDR3 covers 16 residues. Germline CDR1 MNHEY, CDR2 SMNVEV (reference sequence). Trimming left V 2 bases short and J 4 bases short, with 17 bases between.

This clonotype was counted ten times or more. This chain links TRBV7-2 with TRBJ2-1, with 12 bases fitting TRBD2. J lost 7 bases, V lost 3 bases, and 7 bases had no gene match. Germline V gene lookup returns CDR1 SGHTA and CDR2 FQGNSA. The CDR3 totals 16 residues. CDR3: CASSFPSGGAENEQFF. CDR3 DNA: TGTGCCAGCAGCTTCCCTAGCGGGGGGGCGGAAAATGAGCAGTTCTTC.

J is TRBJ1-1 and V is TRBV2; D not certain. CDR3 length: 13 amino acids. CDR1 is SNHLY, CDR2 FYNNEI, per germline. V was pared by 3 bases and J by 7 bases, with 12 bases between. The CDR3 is CASSDTPRFEAFF. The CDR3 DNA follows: TGTGCCAGCAGTGATACCCCCCGCTTTGAAGCTTTCTTT.

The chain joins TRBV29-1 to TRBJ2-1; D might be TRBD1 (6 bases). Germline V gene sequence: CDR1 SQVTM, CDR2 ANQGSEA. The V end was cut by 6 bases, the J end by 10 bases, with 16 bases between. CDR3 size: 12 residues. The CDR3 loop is CSVAMDREEQFF. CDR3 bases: TGCAGCGTCGCGATGGACAGAGAGGAGCAGTTCTTC.

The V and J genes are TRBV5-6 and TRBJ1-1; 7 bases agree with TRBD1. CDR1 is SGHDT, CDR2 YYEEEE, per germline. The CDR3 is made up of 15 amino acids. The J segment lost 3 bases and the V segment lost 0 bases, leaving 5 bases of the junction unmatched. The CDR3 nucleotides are TGTGCCAGCAGCTTGGAGGGGGCTTCGGACACTGAAGCTTTCTTT. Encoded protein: CASSLEGASDTEAFF.

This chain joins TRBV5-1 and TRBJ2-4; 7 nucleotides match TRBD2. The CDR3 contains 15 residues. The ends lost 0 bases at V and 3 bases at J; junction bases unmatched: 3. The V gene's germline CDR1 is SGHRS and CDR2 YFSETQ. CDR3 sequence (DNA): TGCGCCAGCAGCTTGGATGCGGGGGACAAAAACATTCAGTACTTC. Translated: CASSLDAGDKNIQYF.

CDR3 sequence: CASSPTGAGDGEQYF. CDR3 sequence (DNA): TGTGCCAGCAGTCCCACTGGGGCGGGGGACGGCGAGCAGTACTTC. The chain carries TRBV28 and TRBJ2-7; 7 nucleotides agree with TRBD2. Germline V gene lookup returns CDR1 MDHEN and CDR2 SYDVKM. The CDR3 has 15 residues. Germline trimming cut 5 bases from V and 6 bases from J; bases unmatched to any gene: 13.

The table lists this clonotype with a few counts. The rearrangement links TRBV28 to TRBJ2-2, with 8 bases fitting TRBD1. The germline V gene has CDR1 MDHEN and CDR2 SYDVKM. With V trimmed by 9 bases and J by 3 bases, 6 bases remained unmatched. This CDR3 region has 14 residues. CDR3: CASDQGADTGELFF. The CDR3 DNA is TGTGCCAGTGATCAGGGGGCGGACACCGGGGAGCTGTTTTTT.

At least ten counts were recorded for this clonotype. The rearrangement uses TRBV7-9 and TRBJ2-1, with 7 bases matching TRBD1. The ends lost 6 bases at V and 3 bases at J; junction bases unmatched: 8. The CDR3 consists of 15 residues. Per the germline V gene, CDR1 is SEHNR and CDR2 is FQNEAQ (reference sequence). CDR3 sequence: CASRGPGGFYNEQFF. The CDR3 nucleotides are TGTGCCAGCAGGGGGCCAGGGGGATTCTACAATGAGCAGTTCTTC.

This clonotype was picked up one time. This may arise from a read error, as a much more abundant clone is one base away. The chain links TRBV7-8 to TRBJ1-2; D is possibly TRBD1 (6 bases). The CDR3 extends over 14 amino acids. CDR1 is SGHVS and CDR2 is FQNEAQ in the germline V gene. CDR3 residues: CVSSPRQDHIGYTF. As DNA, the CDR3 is TGTGTCAGCAGCCCCCGACAGGACCATATTGGTTACACCTTC.

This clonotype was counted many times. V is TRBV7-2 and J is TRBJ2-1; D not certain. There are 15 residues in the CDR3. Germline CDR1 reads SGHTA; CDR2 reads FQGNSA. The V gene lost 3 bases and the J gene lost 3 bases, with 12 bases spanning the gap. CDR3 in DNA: TGTGCCAGCAGCTTCCGAGTTCAACTCTACAATGAGCAGTTCTTC. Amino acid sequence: CASSFRVQLYNEQFF.

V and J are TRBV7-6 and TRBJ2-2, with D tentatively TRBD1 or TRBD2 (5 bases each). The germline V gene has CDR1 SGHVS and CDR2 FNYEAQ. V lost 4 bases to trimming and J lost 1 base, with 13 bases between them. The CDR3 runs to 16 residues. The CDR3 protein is CASSSRDGQNTGELFF. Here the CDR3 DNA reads TGTGCCAGCAGCTCCCGGGACGGCCAGAACACCGGGGAGCTGTTTTTT.

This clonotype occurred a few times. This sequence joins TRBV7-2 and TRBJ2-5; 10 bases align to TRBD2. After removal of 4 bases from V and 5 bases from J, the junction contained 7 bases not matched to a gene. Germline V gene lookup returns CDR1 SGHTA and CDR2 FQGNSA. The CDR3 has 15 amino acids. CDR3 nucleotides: TGTGCCAGCAGCTCAACAGCGGGGGGGGGGGAGACCCAGTACTTC. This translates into CASSSTAGGGETQYF.

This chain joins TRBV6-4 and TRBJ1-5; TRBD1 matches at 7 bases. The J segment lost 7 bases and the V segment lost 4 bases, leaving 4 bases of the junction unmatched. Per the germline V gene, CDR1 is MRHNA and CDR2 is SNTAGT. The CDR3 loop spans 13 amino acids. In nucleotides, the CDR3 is TGTGCCAGCAGTGTAGACAGGGCCCAGCCCCAGCATTTT. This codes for CASSVDRAQPQHF.

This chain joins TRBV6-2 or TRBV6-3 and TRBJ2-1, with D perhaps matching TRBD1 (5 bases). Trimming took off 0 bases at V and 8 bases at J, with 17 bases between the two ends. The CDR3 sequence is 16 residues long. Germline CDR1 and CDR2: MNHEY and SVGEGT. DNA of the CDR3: TGTGCCAGCAGTTACTCCCTGAGGAGTCTAGGGGATGAGCAGTTCTTC. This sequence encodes CASSYSLRSLGDEQFF.

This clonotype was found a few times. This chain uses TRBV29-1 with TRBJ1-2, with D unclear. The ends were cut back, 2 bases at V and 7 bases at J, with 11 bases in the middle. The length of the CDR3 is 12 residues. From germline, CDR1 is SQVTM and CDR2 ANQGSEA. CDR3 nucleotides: TGCAGCGTTGAATCGGAGGAGGGTGGCTACACCTTC. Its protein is CSVESEEGGYTF.

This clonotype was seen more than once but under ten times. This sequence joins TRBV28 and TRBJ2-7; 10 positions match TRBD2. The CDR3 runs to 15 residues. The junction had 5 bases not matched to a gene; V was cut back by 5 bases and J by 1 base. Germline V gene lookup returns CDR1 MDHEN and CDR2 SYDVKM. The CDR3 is CASSTLAGGSYEQYV. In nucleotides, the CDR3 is TGTGCCAGCAGTACCTTAGCGGGGGGTTCCTACGAGCAGTACGTC.

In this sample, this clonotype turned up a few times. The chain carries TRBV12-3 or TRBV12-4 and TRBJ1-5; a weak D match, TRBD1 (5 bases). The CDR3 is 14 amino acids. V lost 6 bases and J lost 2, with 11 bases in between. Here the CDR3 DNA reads TGTGCCAGCAGGGGAGGAGGGGGCAATCAGCCCCAGCATTTT. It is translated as CASRGGGGNQPQHF.

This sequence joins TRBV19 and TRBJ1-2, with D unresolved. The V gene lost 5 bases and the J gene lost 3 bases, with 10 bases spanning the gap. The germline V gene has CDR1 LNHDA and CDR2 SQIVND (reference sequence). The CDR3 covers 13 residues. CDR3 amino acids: CASSEGPYYGYTF. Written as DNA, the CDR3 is TGTGCCAGTAGTGAAGGACCGTACTATGGCTACACCTTC.